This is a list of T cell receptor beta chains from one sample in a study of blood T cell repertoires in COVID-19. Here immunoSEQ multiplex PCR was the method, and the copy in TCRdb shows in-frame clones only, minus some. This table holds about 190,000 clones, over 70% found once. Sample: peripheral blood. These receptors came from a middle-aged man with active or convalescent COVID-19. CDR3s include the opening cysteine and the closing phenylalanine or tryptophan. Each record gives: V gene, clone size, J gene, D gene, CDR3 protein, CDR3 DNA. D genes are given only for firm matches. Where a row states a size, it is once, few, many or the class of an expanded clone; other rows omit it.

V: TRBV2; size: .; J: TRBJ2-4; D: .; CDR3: CASRQLGGAAKNIQYF; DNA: TGTGCCAGCAGACAACTTGGGGGGGCTGCCAAAAACATTCAGTACTTC
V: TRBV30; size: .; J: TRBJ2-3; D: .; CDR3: CAWNIVGDTQYF; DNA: TGTGCCTGGAACATCGTGGGCGATACGCAGTATTTT
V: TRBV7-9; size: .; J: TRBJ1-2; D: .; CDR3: CASSVDREYGYTF; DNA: TGTGCCAGCAGCGTAGACCGAGAGTATGGCTACACCTTC
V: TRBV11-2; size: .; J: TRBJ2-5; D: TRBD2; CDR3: CASSPLGLAGETQYF; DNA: TGTGCCAGCAGCCCACTGGGACTAGCTGGGGAGACCCAGTACTTC
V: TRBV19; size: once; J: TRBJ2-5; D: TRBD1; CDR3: CASSTGTGLGETQYF; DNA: TGTGCCAGTAGTACGGGGACAGGGCTGGGGGAGACCCAGTACTTC
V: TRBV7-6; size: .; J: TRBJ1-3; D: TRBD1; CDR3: CASSLGVGPDRVITGNTIYF; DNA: TGTGCCAGCAGCTTAGGGGTGGGACCCGACAGGGTAATAACTGGAAACACCATATATTTT
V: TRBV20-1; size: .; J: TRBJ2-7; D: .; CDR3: CSAGRGYEQYF; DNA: TGCAGTGCTGGGAGGGGGTACGAGCAGTACTTC
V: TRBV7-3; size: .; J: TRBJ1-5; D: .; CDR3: CASSLTTREAQPQHF; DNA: TGTGCCAGCAGCTTAACGACCAGGGAAGCCCAGCCCCAGCATTTT
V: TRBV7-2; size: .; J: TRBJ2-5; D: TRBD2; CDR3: CASRASGQETQYF; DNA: TGTGCCAGCAGAGCTAGCGGACAAGAGACCCAGTACTTC
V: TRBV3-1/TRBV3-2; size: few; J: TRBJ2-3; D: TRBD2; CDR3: CASSRQTSGGADTQYF; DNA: TGTGCCAGCAGCCGACAGACTAGCGGGGGGGCAGATACGCAGTATTTT
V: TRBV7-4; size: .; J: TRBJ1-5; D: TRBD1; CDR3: CASSPQGVPSNQPQHF; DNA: TGTGCCAGCAGCCCCCAGGGGGTTCCTAGCAATCAGCCCCAGCATTTT
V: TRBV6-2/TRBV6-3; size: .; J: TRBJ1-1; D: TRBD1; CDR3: CASSYRTGGYDLNTEAFF; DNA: TGTGCCAGCAGTTACCGGACAGGCGGTTACGATCTGAACACTGAAGCTTTCTTT
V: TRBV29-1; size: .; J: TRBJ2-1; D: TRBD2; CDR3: CSFRTSGGPGEQFF; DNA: TGCAGCTTTCGGACTAGCGGGGGGCCGGGGGAGCAGTTCTTC
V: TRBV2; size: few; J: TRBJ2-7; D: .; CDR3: CASSEGVAAYEQYF; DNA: TGTGCCAGCAGTGAAGGTGTGGCAGCCTACGAGCAGTACTTC
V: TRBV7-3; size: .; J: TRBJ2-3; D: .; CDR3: CASSPEGGVDTQYF; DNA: TGTGCCAGCAGCCCCGAGGGCGGTGTAGATACGCAGTATTTT
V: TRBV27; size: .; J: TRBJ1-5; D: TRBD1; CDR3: CASSPTGAVSQPQHF; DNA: TGTGCCAGCAGTCCAACAGGGGCGGTCAGTCAGCCCCAGCATTTT
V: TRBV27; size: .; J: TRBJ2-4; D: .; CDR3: CASSFIQGAKNIQYF; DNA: TGTGCCAGCAGTTTTATCCAGGGTGCCAAAAACATTCAGTACTTC
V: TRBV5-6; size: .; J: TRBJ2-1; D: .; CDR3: CASSSGWSYNEQFF; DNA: TGTGCCAGCAGCTCGGGGTGGTCCTACAATGAGCAGTTCTTC